This T cell receptor beta chain originates from a study of T cell responses to AZD1222 COVID-19 vaccine. About the research overall: Investigators merged groups given second doses at roughly 4 or roughly 12 weeks.

Generated by immunoSEQ multiplex PCR, the TCRdb table keeps only in-frame clones and is missing some. The sample includes about 100,000 clones, about 90% of them seen just once. A word on this clone: Antigen: not known.

With 2 bases removed from V and 0 bases from J, the gap between germline ends came to 8 bases. This CDR3 comprises 15 residues. Germline V gene lookup returns CDR1 MNHEY and CDR2 SVGEGT. Broader study findings: Donors were mostly white British, more females; clonal diversity possibly underestimated. With two AZD1222 doses given, Spike-specific TCR breadth and depth both rose. Spike-wide vaccine-associated CD4 TCRs dominated at 160-218 and 743-854.

V usage is TRBV6-2 or TRBV6-3 and J usage is TRBJ2-4; D remains unclear. Sample: peripheral blood, taken on day 0 of AZD1222 vaccination. The receptor comes from an adult in good health. The CDR3 nucleotides are TGTGCCAGCAGTTACGGCAGTATAGCCAAAAACATTCAGTACTTC. As protein: CASSYGSIAKNIQYF.